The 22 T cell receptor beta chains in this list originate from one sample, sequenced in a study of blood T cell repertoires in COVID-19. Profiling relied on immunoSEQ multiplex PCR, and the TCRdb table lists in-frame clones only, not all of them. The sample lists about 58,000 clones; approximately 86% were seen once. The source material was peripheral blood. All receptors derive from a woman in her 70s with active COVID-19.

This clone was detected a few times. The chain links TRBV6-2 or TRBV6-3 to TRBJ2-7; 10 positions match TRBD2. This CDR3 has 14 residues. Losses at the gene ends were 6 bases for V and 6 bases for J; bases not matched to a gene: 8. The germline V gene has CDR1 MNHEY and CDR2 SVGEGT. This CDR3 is CASSPGTSAAEQYF. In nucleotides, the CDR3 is TGTGCCAGCAGCCCCGGGACTAGCGCGGCCGAGCAGTACTTC.

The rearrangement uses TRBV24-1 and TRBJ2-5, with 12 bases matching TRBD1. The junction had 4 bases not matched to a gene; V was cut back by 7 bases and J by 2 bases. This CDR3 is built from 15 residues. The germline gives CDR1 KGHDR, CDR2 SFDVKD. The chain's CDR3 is CATSGTGGSQETQYF. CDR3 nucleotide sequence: TGTGCCACCAGCGGGACAGGGGGCTCGCAAGAGACCCAGTACTTC.

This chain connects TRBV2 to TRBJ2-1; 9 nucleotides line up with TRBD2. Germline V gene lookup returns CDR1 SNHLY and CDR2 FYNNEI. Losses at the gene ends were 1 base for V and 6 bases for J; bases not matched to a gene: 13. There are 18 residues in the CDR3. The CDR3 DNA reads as TGTGCCAGCAGTGAAGATTGGGCGGGAGGGCCCCCCTCCAATGAGCAGTTCTTC. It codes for CASSEDWAGGPPSNEQFF.

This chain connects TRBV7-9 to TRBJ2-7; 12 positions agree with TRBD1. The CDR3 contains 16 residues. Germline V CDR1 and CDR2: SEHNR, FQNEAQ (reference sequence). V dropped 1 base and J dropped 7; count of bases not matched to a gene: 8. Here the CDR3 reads CASSLGGTGGAREQYF. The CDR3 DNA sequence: TGTGCCAGCAGCTTAGGGGGGACAGGGGGCGCGAGGGAGCAGTACTTC.

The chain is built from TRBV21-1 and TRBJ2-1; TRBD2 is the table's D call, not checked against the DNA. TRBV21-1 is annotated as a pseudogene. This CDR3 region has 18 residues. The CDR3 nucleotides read TGTGCCAGCAGCAAAGGTGGGACGGGGACTAGCGGGACCAATGAGCAGTTCTTC. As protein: CASSKGGTGTSGTNEQFF.

The DNA of the CDR3 is TGTGCCAGCAGCTTTCAAAGCGGGGGGCCGGGAGAGCAGTACTTC. Residues: CASSFQSGGPGEQYF. The chain links TRBV11-2 to TRBJ2-7; 9 nucleotides agree with TRBD2. The germline CDR1 and CDR2 sequences are SGHAT and FQNNGV. J was trimmed by 7 bases and V by 3 bases; bases with no gene match: 10. This CDR3 is built from 15 residues.

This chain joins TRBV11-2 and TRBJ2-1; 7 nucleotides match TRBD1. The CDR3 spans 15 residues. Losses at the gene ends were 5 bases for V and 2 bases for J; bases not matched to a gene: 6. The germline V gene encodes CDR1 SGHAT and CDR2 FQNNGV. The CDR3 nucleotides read TGTGCCAGCAGCCTAACCGGGACAGCCTACAATGAGCAGTTCTTC. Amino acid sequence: CASSLTGTAYNEQFF. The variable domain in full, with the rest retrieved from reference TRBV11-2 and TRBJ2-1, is EAGVAQSPRYKIIEKRQSVAFWCNPISGHATLYWYQQILGQGPKLLIQFQNNGVVDDSQLPKDRFSAERLKGVDSTLKIQPAKLEDSAVYLCASSLTGTAYNEQFFGPGTRLTVL.

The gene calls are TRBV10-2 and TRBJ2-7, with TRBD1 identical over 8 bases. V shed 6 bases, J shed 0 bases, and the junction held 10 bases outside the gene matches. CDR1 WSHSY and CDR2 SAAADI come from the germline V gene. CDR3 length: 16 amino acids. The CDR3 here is CASRATGGSPSYEQYF. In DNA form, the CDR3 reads TGCGCCAGCAGGGCTACAGGGGGTTCCCCCTCCTACGAGCAGTACTTC.

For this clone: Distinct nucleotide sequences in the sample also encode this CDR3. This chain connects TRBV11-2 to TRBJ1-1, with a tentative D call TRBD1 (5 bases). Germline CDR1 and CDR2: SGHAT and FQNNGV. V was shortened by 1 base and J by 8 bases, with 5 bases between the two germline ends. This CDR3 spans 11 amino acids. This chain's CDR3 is CASSLGQEAFF. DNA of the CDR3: TGTGCCAGCAGCTTAGGACAGGAAGCTTTCTTT.

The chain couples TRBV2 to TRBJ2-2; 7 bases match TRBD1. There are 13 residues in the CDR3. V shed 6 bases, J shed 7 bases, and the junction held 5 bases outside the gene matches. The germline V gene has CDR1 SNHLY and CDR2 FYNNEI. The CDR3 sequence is CASRPRTGGELFF. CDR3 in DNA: TGTGCCAGCAGGCCTAGGACAGGCGGGGAGCTGTTTTTT.

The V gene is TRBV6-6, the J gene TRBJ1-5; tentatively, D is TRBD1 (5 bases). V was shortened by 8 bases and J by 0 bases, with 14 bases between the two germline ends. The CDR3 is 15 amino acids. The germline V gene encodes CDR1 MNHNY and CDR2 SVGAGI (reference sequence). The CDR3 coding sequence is TGTGCCAGCTGGCAGGGAAGCTATAGCAATCAGCCCCAGCATTTT. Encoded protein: CASWQGSYSNQPQHF.

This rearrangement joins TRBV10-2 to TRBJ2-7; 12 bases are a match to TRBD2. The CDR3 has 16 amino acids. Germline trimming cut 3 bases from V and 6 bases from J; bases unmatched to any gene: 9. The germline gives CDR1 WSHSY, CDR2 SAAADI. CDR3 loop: CASSDSVRLAGVEQYF. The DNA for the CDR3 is TGCGCCAGCAGTGACTCCGTACGACTAGCGGGAGTCGAGCAGTACTTC.

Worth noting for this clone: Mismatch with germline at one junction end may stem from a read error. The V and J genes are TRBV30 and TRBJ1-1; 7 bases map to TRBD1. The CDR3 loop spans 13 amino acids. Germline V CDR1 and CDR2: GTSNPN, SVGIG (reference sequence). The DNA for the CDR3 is TGTGCCTGGCGTAAGACAGGGAACGCTGAAGCTTTCTTT. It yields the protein CAWRKTGNAEAFF.

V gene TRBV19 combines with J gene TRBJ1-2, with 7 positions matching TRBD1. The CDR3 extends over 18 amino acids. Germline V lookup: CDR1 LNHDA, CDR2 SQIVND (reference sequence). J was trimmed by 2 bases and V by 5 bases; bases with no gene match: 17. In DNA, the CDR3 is TGTGCCAGTAGTGTCAGACAGGGCGGAAACCCACCCAACTATGGCTACACCTTC. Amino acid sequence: CASSVRQGGNPPNYGYTF.

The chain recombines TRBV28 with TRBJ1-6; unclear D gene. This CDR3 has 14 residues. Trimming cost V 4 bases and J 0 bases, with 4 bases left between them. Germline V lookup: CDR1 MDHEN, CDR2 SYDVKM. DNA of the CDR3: TGTGCCAGCAGTTCGGGCTCCTATAATTCACCCCTCCACTTT. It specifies CASSSGSYNSPLHF.

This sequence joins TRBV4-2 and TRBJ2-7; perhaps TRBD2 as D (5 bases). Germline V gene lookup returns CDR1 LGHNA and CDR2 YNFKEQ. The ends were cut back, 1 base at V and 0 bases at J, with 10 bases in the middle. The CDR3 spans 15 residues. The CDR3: CASSQVGISSYEQYF. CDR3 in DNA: TGTGCCAGCAGCCAAGTCGGGATTAGCTCCTACGAGCAGTACTTC.

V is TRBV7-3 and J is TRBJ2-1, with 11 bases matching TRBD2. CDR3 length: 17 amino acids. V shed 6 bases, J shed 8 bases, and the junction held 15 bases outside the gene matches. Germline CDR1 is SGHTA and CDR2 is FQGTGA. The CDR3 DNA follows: TGTGCCAGCAGGGAAATGACTAGCGGGAAGAAGGGCGATGAGCAGTTCTTC. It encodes CASREMTSGKKGDEQFF.

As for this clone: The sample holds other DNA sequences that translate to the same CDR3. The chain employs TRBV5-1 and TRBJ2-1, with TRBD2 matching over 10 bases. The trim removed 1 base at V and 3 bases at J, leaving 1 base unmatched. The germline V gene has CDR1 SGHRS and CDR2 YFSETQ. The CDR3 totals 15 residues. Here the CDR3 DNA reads TGCGCCAGCAGCTTGCTAGCGGGAGACTACAATGAGCAGTTCTTC. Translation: CASSLLAGDYNEQFF.

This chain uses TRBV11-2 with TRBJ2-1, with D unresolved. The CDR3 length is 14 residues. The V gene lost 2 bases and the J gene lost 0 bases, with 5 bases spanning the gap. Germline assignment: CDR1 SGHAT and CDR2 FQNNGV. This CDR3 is CASSLSGSYNEQFF. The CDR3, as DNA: TGTGCCAGCAGCTTATCGGGCTCCTACAATGAGCAGTTCTTC. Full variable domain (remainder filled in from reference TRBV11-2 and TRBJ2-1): EAGVAQSPRYKIIEKRQSVAFWCNPISGHATLYWYQQILGQGPKLLIQFQNNGVVDDSQLPKDRFSAERLKGVDSTLKIQPAKLEDSAVYLCASSLSGSYNEQFFGPGTRLTVL.

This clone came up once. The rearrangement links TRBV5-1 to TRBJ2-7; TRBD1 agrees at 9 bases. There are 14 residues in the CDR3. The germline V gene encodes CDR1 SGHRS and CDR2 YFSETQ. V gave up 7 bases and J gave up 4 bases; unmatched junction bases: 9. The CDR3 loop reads CASFPGTGSYEQYF. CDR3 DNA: TGCGCCAGCTTCCCCGGGACAGGGTCGTACGAGCAGTACTTC.

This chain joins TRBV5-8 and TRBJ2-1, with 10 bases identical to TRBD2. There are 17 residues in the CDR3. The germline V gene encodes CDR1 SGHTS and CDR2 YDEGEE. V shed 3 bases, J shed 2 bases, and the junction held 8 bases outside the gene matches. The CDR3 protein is CASSYSTSGLAYNEQFF. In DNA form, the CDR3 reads TGTGCCAGCAGCTACTCGACTAGCGGGCTCGCCTACAATGAGCAGTTCTTC.

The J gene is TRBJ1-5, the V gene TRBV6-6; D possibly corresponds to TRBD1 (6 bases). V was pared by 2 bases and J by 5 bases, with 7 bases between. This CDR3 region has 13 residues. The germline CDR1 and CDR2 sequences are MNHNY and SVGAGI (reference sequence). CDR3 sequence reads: CASSYKGDQPQHF. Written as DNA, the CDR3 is TGTGCCAGCAGTTACAAGGGGGATCAGCCCCAGCATTTT.